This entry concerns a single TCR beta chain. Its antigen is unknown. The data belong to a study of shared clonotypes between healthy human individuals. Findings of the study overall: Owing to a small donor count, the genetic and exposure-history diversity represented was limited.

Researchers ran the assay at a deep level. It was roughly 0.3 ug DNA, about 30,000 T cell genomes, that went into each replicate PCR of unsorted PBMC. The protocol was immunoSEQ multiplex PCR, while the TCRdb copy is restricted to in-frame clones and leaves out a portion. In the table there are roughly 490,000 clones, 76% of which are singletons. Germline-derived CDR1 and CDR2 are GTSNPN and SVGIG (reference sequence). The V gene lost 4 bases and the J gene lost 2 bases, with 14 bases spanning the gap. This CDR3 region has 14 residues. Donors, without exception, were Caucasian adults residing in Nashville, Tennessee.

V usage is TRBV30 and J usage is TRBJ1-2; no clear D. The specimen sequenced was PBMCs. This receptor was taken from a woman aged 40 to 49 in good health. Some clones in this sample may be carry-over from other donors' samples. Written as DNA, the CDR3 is TGTGCCTGGAATCATAAAGGTTCCAACTATGGCTACACCTTC. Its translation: CAWNHKGSNYGYTF.